The source of this T cell receptor beta chain is a study of blood T cell repertoires in COVID-19. Study-level information: Italy, Spain and the United States were the sources of the convalescent and acute COVID-19 samples. T cells, B-cell-depleted T cells, or PBMCs provided the cDNA or gDNA that served as material.

Study processing details: Cell counts per sample came from amplifying reference gene primers. Method: immunoSEQ multiplex PCR; TCRdb's copy keeps in-frame clones and lacks some. The D gene and trimming were derived from the DNA, and the V and J assignments and clone size from that table. The sample consists of 40,000 to 50,000 clones, 80% to 90% of them appearing once. This CDR3 is built from 11 residues. In germline, CDR1 is MNHEY, CDR2 SVGAGI. The V end lost 7 bases, the J end lost 6 bases, and 7 bases lay between the germline ends. The receptor's source is a human donor in a cohort sampled during active COVID-19. The chain uses TRBV6-5 and TRBJ2-1; tentatively, D is TRBD1 (6 bases). Sequencing was performed on peripheral blood. In DNA form, the CDR3 reads TGTGCCAGCATGGGGGCCAATGAGCAGTTCTTC. Protein sequence: CASMGANEQFF.